A selection of T cell receptor beta chains follows, all from one sample in a study of human T cells and chemical hapten exposure. TCRdb itself ran the RACE reads through MiXCR, one entry per CDR3 protein. This sample has more than 60,000 distinct CDR3 sequences, with approximately 10% found just once. Specimen: whole blood, collected in connection with sensitization to the hapten diphenylcyclopropenone (DPC). The source of these receptors is a woman aged 50 to 60 with alopecia areata. Some clones in this sample may be carry-over from other donors' samples. Both conserved end residues are trimmed from each CDR3. Only some rows state a clone size, as once, few, many or a class for expanded clones.

v_gene	abundance	CDR3aa
TRBV6-5	many	ASSSELAEPSGNTIY
TRBV20-1	many	SALNSQGSPYEQY
TRBV30	NA	AWSSMAGYT
TRBV27	few	ASSPRQGRMAEEAF
TRBV5-4	few	ASSLFGNANTGELF
TRBV12-3/TRBV12-4	few	ASSRGIQETQY
TRBV11-2	many	ASSMNSGQETQY
TRBV6-5	many	ASSPTGTGAST
TRBV13	few	ASSFRGSGANVLT
TRBV19	many	ASSRSGGFSHEQY
TRBV5-4	many	ASSLAASGEQF
TRBV11-1	many	ASSRNLAGSSYNEQF
TRBV12-5	few	ASGFRDPNEQF
TRBV27	many	ASSSLGLAGGQRGETQY
TRBV15	NA	ATSRDLTDNSPLH
TRBV5-1	many	ASSLAFTSGSHEQY
TRBV20-1	NA	SATLAGNEQF
TRBV29-1	NA	SAVGDSDNEQF
TRBV7-3	many	ASSWDPSSYNEQF
TRBV6-2/TRBV6-3	few	ASRPSVSYNEQF
TRBV19	many	ASSRSSGSLF
TRBV13	many	ASSMDRLNYGYT
TRBV2	NA	ASSPGQEAIY
TRBV29-1	many	SVRRGRSGNTIY
TRBV6-1	many	ASSRADSSTDTQY
TRBV20-1	few	SASRGYGEPQH
TRBV7-6	NA	ASSLLAGSADTQY
TRBV28	NA	ASHRAAGAGELF
TRBV25-1	many	ASSGVGANYGYT
TRBV3-1	NA	ASSQGGHEQY
TRBV6-6	many	ASSYGHTYSYNEQF
TRBV19	NA	ASSSQGRSYEQY
TRBV2	few	ASSATGIYGYT
TRBV29-1	many	SVDRVTDTQY
TRBV7-2	many	ASSLSGGPRLAF
TRBV4-2	NA	ASSQVGDPDKQF
TRBV20-1	many	SAARFRTGNGNTIY
TRBV12-3/TRBV12-4	many	ASSFLAGQYEQY
TRBV5-1	NA	ASGDGGRETQY
TRBV2	NA	ASSDLAGGVNEQF
TRBV11-2	many	ASRVRTGAKETQY
TRBV20-1	many	SASGTGGLYEQY
TRBV7-2	many	ASTRTAGARADTQY
TRBV7-9	many	ASSPQVWSRATLGQF
TRBV20-1	many	SARDNGLPYEQY
TRBV2	few	ASRPPGTGGNEQF
TRBV2	many	ASSLSASSYNEQF
TRBV2	many	ASRVGINQPQH
TRBV4-1	NA	ASSQALDSTKEQY
TRBV6-1	NA	AIPRTRGNTGELF
TRBV30	many	AWQPYSGETQY
TRBV12-3/TRBV12-4	few	ASSRGQSLQETQY
TRBV3-1	many	ASTQGGAASYNEQF
TRBV7-8	NA	ASRFSAGGGDEQF
TRBV12-3/TRBV12-4	NA	ASWPGAYNEQF
TRBV3-1	NA	ASGTSGSRVYEQY
TRBV9	NA	ASSVVQGNTEAF